Each of the 9 T cell receptor beta chains below was sequenced from the same sample in a study of T cell repertoires in cytomegalovirus infection. TCRdb fed the reads into MiXCR, producing one record per CDR3 protein. Seen here are a few hundred thousand distinct CDR3 sequences, about 35% observed once, and the top ten hold about 13%. For these receptors, no antigen is known. Sequences were derived from cultured PBMCs, sampled from culture after CMV antigen stimulation. The receptor source for this set is a human donor in good health (CMV status not recorded). Some clones in this sample may be carry-over from other donors' samples.

This chain links TRBV6-2 or TRBV6-3 with TRBJ1-1, with D unresolved. V gave up 6 bases and J gave up 8 bases, with 10 bases separating them. The CDR3 extends over 11 amino acids. The germline V gene has CDR1 MNHEY and CDR2 SVGEGT. The CDR3 protein is CASRITVEAFF. CDR3 bases: TGTGCCAGCAGGATAACAGTGGAAGCTTTCTTT.

This clonotype has only a few counts. The chain has TRBV6-5 and TRBJ1-6, with a weak D call TRBD1 (6 bases). The CDR3 consists of 17 residues. V lost 2 bases and J 5 bases, leaving 16 bases between the germline ends. Germline V gene sequence: CDR1 MNHEY, CDR2 SVGAGI. The CDR3 loop reads CASSYKTGGADNSPLHF. The CDR3, as DNA: TGTGCCAGCAGTTACAAGACAGGAGGAGCAGATAATTCACCCCTCCACTTT.

The chain couples TRBV29-1 to TRBJ2-1, with TRBD2 matching over 12 bases. The junction had 7 bases not matched to a gene; V was cut back by 6 bases and J by 10 bases. CDR1 is SQVTM and CDR2 is ANQGSEA in the germline V gene. The CDR3 is 13 residues long. CDR3 loop: CSVRTSGNPEQFF. The CDR3 nucleotides read TGCAGCGTGAGGACTAGCGGGAACCCCGAGCAGTTCTTC.

This clonotype was recorded at least ten times. V gene TRBV20-1 combines with J gene TRBJ2-1; weak D call: TRBD1 (5 bases). The V end lost 1 base, the J end lost 3 bases, and 7 bases lay between the germline ends. Germline CDR1 is DFQATT and CDR2 is SNEGSKA (reference sequence). CDR3 length equals 13 residues. The chain's CDR3 is CSARGTFYNEQFF. Written as DNA, the CDR3 is TGCAGTGCTAGAGGGACATTCTACAATGAGCAGTTCTTC.

The J gene is TRBJ2-6, the V gene TRBV6-5, with D hard to call. CDR1 is MNHEY and CDR2 is SVGAGI in the germline V gene. The CDR3 is made up of 16 amino acids. Trimming cost V 2 bases and J 0 bases, with 8 bases left between them. CDR3 nucleotides: TGTGCCAGCAGTTACATCGTCCGCTCTGGGGCCAACGTCCTGACTTTC. Encoded protein: CASSYIVRSGANVLTF.

The chain links TRBV7-2 to TRBJ1-1; 10 positions match TRBD1. The CDR3 sequence is 17 residues long. V trimming: 2 bases; J trimming: 0 bases; junction bases outside the gene matches: 6. Germline V gene lookup returns CDR1 SGHTA and CDR2 FQGNSA. This chain's CDR3 is CASSLKDRGTLNTEAFF. In DNA form, the CDR3 reads TGTGCCAGCAGCTTAAAGGACAGGGGGACTTTGAACACTGAAGCTTTCTTT. Variable domain in full (rest from reference TRBV7-2 and TRBJ1-1): GAGVSQSPSNKVTEKGKDVELRCDPISGHTALYWYRQSLGQGLEFLIYFQGNSAPDKSGLPSDRFSAERTGGSVSTLTIQRTQQEDSAVYLCASSLKDRGTLNTEAFFGQGTRLTVV.

This clonotype was counted at least ten times. The chain uses TRBV11-3 and TRBJ2-7; D might be TRBD2 (6 bases). CDR1 is SGHNT, CDR2 YENEEA, per germline. V was clipped by 0 bases and J by 0 bases, with 18 bases between them. This CDR3 has 18 amino acids. The CDR3 here is CASSLDLSPSENSYEQYV. For the CDR3, the DNA is TGTGCCAGCAGCTTAGATCTTAGTCCTAGCGAAAACTCCTACGAGCAGTACGTC.

This clonotype was observed a few times. As DNA, the CDR3 is TGTGCCACCAGCAGTTATAGCAATCAGCCCCAGCATTTT. Its translation is CATSSYSNQPQHF. V is TRBV15 and J is TRBJ1-5; D remains ambiguous. Per germline, CDR1 LNHNV and CDR2 YYDKDF (reference sequence). Trimming left V 3 bases short and J 0 bases short, with 3 bases between. This CDR3 contains 13 residues.

The V and J genes are TRBV20-1 and TRBJ2-1; D unclear. The CDR3 consists of 12 residues. CDR1 and CDR2 from the germline V gene are DFQATT and SNEGSKA (reference sequence). Trimming stripped 1 base from V and 8 bases from J, with 9 bases between. The CDR3: CSARVLDHEQFF. In DNA form, the CDR3 reads TGCAGTGCTAGAGTGTTGGACCATGAGCAGTTCTTC.